This TCR beta chain was sequenced during a study of shared clonotypes between healthy human individuals. Assay: immunoSEQ multiplex PCR; the TCRdb copy retains only in-frame clones and omits some. Of roughly 2 million clones detected, around 95% appear once; the ten largest clones hold roughly 0.13%. In germline, CDR1 is MNHNY, CDR2 SVGAGI (reference sequence). V was pared by 5 bases and J by 1 base, with 9 bases between. There are 15 residues in the CDR3. This clonotype was obtained from a man between 18 and 35 years old in good health. The rearrangement joins TRBV6-6 to TRBJ2-6; perhaps TRBD1 as D (5 bases). Sequenced sample: naive CD4+ T cells sorted from blood. Subset reported: CD45RA+ positively selected. The CDR3 loop reads CASSTKGSGANVLTF. CDR3 in DNA: TGTGCCAGCAGTACCAAGGGGTCTGGGGCCAACGTCCTGACTTTC.